The 28 T cell receptor beta chains in this list originate from one sample, sequenced in a study of T cells in women clearing cervical HPV infection. This table comes from immunoSEQ multiplex PCR, and its TCRdb copy is limited to in-frame clones, with some not included. The listing records about 32,000 clones. Sequenced: blood buffy coat. These receptors all come from a woman between 18 and 70 years old with a cervical HPV16 infection that either progressed to CIN3+ or cleared (not recorded which).

The part of the CDR3 DNA that was read is TGTGCCAGCAGTGACTCGGCGGGGGGCAACAATGAG. It encodes CASSDSAGGNNE. The full CDR3 protein reads CASSDSAGGNNEQFF. The V call is TRBV6-4, the J call TRBJ2-1, with 8 bases lining up with TRBD2. The CDR3 extends 3 residues past the end of the read, so its final part is completed from the germline J gene. The CDR3 consists of 15 residues. V was clipped by 0 bases and J by 5 bases; unmatched bases: 3. Germline lookup yields CDR1 MRHNA and CDR2 SNTAGT.

A word on this clone: The read gets to within 3 residues of the CDR3 end, and the germline J gene fills in the rest. This rearrangement joins TRBV19 to TRBJ1-1, with a possible D match to TRBD1 (6 bases). Trimming took off 9 bases at V and 0 bases at J, with 14 bases between the two ends. There are 14 residues in the CDR3. The germline CDR1 and CDR2 sequences are LNHDA and SQIVND (reference sequence). This CDR3 reads CASSLTGLNTEAFF. The DNA read from the CDR3 is TGTGCCAGCAGCCTCACAGGGTTGAACACTGAA.

As concerns this clone: The CDR3 is cut off 3 residues early in the read; its end comes from the germline J gene. V is TRBV30 and J is TRBJ2-1; 11 bases fit TRBD2. Germline V gene data show CDR1 as GTSNPN and CDR2 as SVGIG (reference sequence). V lost 0 bases, J lost 4 bases, and 20 bases stayed unmatched. CDR3 length: 21 amino acids. CDR3 bases read: TGTGCCTGGAGTGTGGGTCTTGTGGGTAGCGGGGGGGCATTCGGTTACAATGAG. This gives the protein CAWSVGLVGSGGAFGYNE. The CDR3 reads in full as CAWSVGLVGSGGAFGYNEQFF.

Incomplete CDR3 DNA: TGTGCCAGCAGCCAAGATCCGGGGACAGGGAATGAAAAA. Translating it yields CASSQDPGTGNEK. The full CDR3 sequence reads CASSQDPGTGNEKLFF. This chain connects TRBV4-2 to TRBJ1-4; 9 nucleotides align to TRBD1. The CDR3 end falls 3 residues outside the read, so it is completed with the germline J gene. V gave up 0 bases and J gave up 5 bases; unmatched junction bases: 4. The CDR3 runs 16 residues. CDR1 is LGHNA and CDR2 is YNFKEQ in the germline V gene.

Concerning this clone: The DNA ends 3 residues before the CDR3 does, and the rest of the CDR3 is filled in from the germline J gene. This chain links TRBV6-1 with TRBJ1-1; 9 bases match TRBD1. Germline V gene lookup returns CDR1 MNHNS and CDR2 SASEGT. V lost 7 bases to trimming and J lost 4 bases; unmatched junction nucleotides: 7. This CDR3 is 14 amino acids long. CDR3 DNA (partial): TGTGCCAGCAATGACAGGGGGATCGGCACTGAA. Translating gives CASNDRGIGTE. The entire CDR3 reads CASNDRGIGTEAFF.

A word on this clone: The sequenced fragment ends 3 residues before the CDR3 boundary, so the rest is inferred from the germline J gene. The V gene is TRBV12-3 or TRBV12-4, the J gene TRBJ1-1; D call uncertain. The CDR3 is 12 amino acids. Trimming stripped 7 bases from V and 4 bases from J, with 10 bases between. Incomplete CDR3 DNA: TGTGCCAGCACCCTCCGGGGCACTGAA. This gives the protein CASTLRGTE. The complete CDR3 sequence is CASTLRGTEAFF.

As to this clone: The read terminates 3 residues ahead of where the CDR3 ends, so the germline J gene completes it. J is TRBJ1-6 and V is TRBV12-3 or TRBV12-4; D is ambiguous. Trimming took off 1 base at V and 11 bases at J, with 6 bases between the two ends. The CDR3 is made up of 12 amino acids. The CDR3 DNA, read in part, is TGTGCCAGCAGTTTAGAGGGTACACCC. This codes for CASSLEGTP. The whole CDR3 region reads CASSLEGTPLHF.

With regard to this clone: The read falls 3 residues short of the CDR3 end, and the missing part is taken from the germline J gene. The rearrangement joins TRBV2 to TRBJ1-5; D is possibly TRBD1 (5 bases). Trimming cost V 2 bases and J 9 bases, with 11 bases left between them. Germline CDR1 SNHLY, CDR2 FYNNEI. The length of the CDR3 is 13 residues. The CDR3 here is CASSESRVRPQHF. The part of the CDR3 DNA that was read is TGTGCCAGCAGTGAATCCAGGGTAAGGCCC.

The CDR3 spells CATGTGRDEKLFF. CDR3 DNA, as far as it was read: TGTGCCACAGGGACAGGGCGTGATGAAAAA. This chain links TRBV5-4 with TRBJ1-4, with 9 bases matching TRBD1. Read sequence stops 3 residues before the CDR3 end, and the germline J gene provides the missing end. In germline, CDR1 is SGHNT, CDR2 YYREEE (reference sequence). The CDR3 is 13 amino acids. V lost 9 bases and J lost 6; bases outside the gene matches: 6.

Of note for this clone: The read ends 3 residues before the CDR3 terminus; that terminus is restored from the germline J gene. This chain uses TRBV12-3 or TRBV12-4 with TRBJ2-1; 11 positions agree with TRBD2. After removal of 3 bases from V and 7 bases from J, the junction contained 14 bases not matched to a gene. The CDR3 is 18 residues long. CDR3 sequence: CASSFRGTSGGQPNEQFF. Partial CDR3 DNA: TGTGCCAGCAGTTTCAGGGGTACTAGCGGGGGACAGCCTAATGAG.

Comment on this clone: The read ends 3 residues shy of where the CDR3 ends; the end is completed using the germline J gene. The V gene is TRBV2, the J gene TRBJ2-7, with a tentative D call TRBD1 (5 bases). Trimming stripped 4 bases from V and 3 bases from J, with 13 bases between. CDR1 and CDR2 (germline): SNHLY, FYNNEI. The CDR3 extends over 14 amino acids. Partial CDR3 DNA: TGTGCCAGCAGTGGCATCGGACAAGTCTACGAG. Protein: CASSGIGQVYE. The full-length CDR3 reads as CASSGIGQVYEQYF. Full variable domain (outside the CDR3, taken from reference TRBV2 and TRBJ2-7): EPEVTQTPSHQVTQMGQEVILRCVPISNHLYFYWYRQILGQKVEFLVSFYNNEISEKSEIFDDQFSVERPDGSNFTLKIRSTKLEDSAMYFCASSGIGQVYEQYFGPGTRLTVT.

A note on this clone: The CDR3 is cut off 3 residues early in the read; its end comes from the germline J gene. The chain has TRBV18 and TRBJ1-1, with a weak D call TRBD1 (5 bases). This CDR3 is built from 13 residues. V gave up 3 bases and J gave up 2 bases, with 7 bases separating them. The germline V gene encodes CDR1 KGHSH and CDR2 LQKENI. The part of the CDR3 DNA that was read is TGTGCCAGCTCACCCCAGGGTAACACTGAA. This codes for CASSPQGNTE. The whole CDR3 is CASSPQGNTEAFF.

Note on this clone: The read stops 3 residues short of the end of the CDR3; the missing end is completed from the germline J gene. The chain is built from TRBV5-4 and TRBJ2-6; no definite D call. The CDR3 runs to 15 residues. Trimming shortened V by 0 bases and J by 0 bases, and 4 bases separated the two germline ends. The germline CDR1 and CDR2 sequences are SGHNT and YYREEE (reference sequence). The CDR3 loop is CASSLDSSGANVLTF. CDR3 DNA, as far as it was read: TGTGCCAGCAGCTTGGACAGCTCTGGGGCCAACGTC.

The CDR3 loop is CASSLEGATNEKLFF. The sequenced part of the CDR3 DNA is TGTGCCAGCAGCTTGGAGGGTGCAACTAATGAAAAA. The rearrangement joins TRBV5-4 to TRBJ1-4; D is undetermined. The read gets to within 3 residues of the CDR3 end, and the germline J gene fills in the rest. CDR1 SGHNT and CDR2 YYREEE come from the germline V gene (reference sequence). V lost 0 bases and J 0 bases, leaving 6 bases between the germline ends. The length of the CDR3 is 15 residues.

A remark on this clone: The read terminates 3 residues ahead of where the CDR3 ends, so the germline J gene completes it. This chain connects TRBV7-2 to TRBJ2-2, with D perhaps TRBD2 (5 bases). The CDR3 spans 15 residues. V was trimmed by 6 bases and J by 4 bases, leaving 15 bases between them. Germline V gene data show CDR1 as SGHTA and CDR2 as FQGNSA. The covered CDR3 bases are TGTGCCAGCAGTTCACGTGATCGGGGCACCGGGGAG. Encoded protein: CASSSRDRGTGE. From start to end, the CDR3 is CASSSRDRGTGELFF.

As regards this clone: Read data end 3 residues before the CDR3 end; the end is taken from the germline J gene. Additional DNA sequences in this sample encode the identical CDR3. The chain has TRBV20-1 and TRBJ1-1, with D perhaps matching TRBD1 (5 bases). V lost 0 bases to trimming and J lost 4 bases, with 15 bases between them. CDR3 size: 15 residues. Germline CDR1 reads DFQATT; CDR2 reads SNEGSKA (reference sequence). Incomplete CDR3 DNA: TGCAGTGCTAGAGATGGGGGGGAGGAAAGCACTGAA. This translates into CSARDGGEESTE. The full CDR3 is CSARDGGEESTEAFF.

Concerning this clone: The missing CDR3 end, 3 residues past where the read stops, is filled in from the germline J gene. V and J are TRBV7-3 and TRBJ2-4, with D perhaps matching TRBD1 (6 bases). V shed 5 bases and J shed 7 bases, with 18 bases lying between them. This CDR3 is 15 amino acids long. Per the germline V gene, CDR1 is SGHTA and CDR2 is FQGTGA. CDR3 DNA, as far as it was read: TGTGCCAGCAGCCGCCAGGGACACTTACGGAACATT. As protein: CASSRQGHLRNI. The whole CDR3 protein is CASSRQGHLRNIQYF. The whole variable domain, filled in from reference TRBV7-3 and TRBJ2-4, reads GAGVSQTPSNKVTEKGKYVELRCDPISGHTALYWYRQSLGQGPEFLIYFQGTGAADDSGLPNDRFFAVRPEGSVSTLKIQRTERGDSAVYLCASSRQGHLRNIQYFGAGTRLSVL.

As for this clone: The read stops 3 residues short of the end of the CDR3; the missing end is completed from the germline J gene. This chain links TRBV10-1 with TRBJ1-5; D may be TRBD1 (6 bases). Germline V gives CDR1 WNHNN, CDR2 SYGVQD (reference sequence). With 8 bases removed from V and 5 bases from J, the gap between germline ends came to 13 bases. The CDR3 length is 13 residues. The covered CDR3 bases are TGCGCCAGCTCACCAGGGGTCTATCAGCCC. This codes for CASSPGVYQP. The full CDR3 reads CASSPGVYQPQHF.

Comment on this clone: The read stops 3 residues short of the end of the CDR3; the missing end is completed from the germline J gene. The rearrangement links TRBV5-1 to TRBJ2-5; 13 bases are a match to TRBD2. Germline V lookup: CDR1 SGHRS, CDR2 YFSETQ. The CDR3 covers 16 residues. V shed 5 bases and J 1 base; nucleotides not matched to a gene: 5. The part of the CDR3 DNA that was read is TGCGCCAGCAGGTTTGGGACTAGCGGGGTCCAAGAGACC. This codes for CASRFGTSGVQET. The whole CDR3 is CASRFGTSGVQETQYF.

Worth noting for this clone: The CDR3 extends 3 residues past the end of the read, so its final part is completed from the germline J gene. V usage is TRBV29-1 and J usage is TRBJ2-1; 10 nucleotides align to TRBD2. Germline CDR1 and CDR2: SQVTM and ANQGSEA. The J segment lost 3 bases and the V segment lost 7 bases, leaving 9 bases of the junction unmatched. The CDR3 runs to 15 residues. This CDR3 reads CSGNPLAGVYNEQFF. Incomplete CDR3 DNA: TGCAGCGGGAACCCTCTAGCGGGGGTCTACAATGAG.

On this clone: The read terminates 3 residues before the CDR3 end, so the remaining end is supplied by the germline J gene. V and J are TRBV20-1 and TRBJ1-3, with 9 bases that match TRBD1. The CDR3 runs to 14 residues. The germline gives CDR1 DFQATT, CDR2 SNEGSKA (reference sequence). V lost 5 bases and J lost 1; bases outside the gene matches: 3. CDR3 protein: CSASDRGSGNTIYF. Incomplete CDR3 DNA: TGCAGTGCTTCGGACAGGGGATCTGGAAACACC.

Regarding this clone: The observed sequence ends 3 residues before the CDR3 terminus, with the missing tail filled in from the germline J gene. V gene TRBV29-1 combines with J gene TRBJ1-1, with D unclear. The CDR3 is 12 amino acids. The germline V gene encodes CDR1 SQVTM and CDR2 ANQGSEA. V shed 6 bases and J shed 1 base, with 9 bases lying between them. Incomplete CDR3 DNA: TGCAGCGTCCGACGGGGGAACACTGAA. Translation gives CSVRRGNTE. The whole CDR3 protein reads CSVRRGNTEAFF.

Worth noting for this clone: Coverage ceases 3 residues before the CDR3 finishes, and the germline J gene fills in the end. The chain links TRBV19 to TRBJ1-1, with D tentatively TRBD1 (5 bases). The CDR3 extends over 9 amino acids. Germline CDR1 and CDR2: LNHDA and SQIVND (reference sequence). The CDR3: CARGLEAFF. Incomplete CDR3 DNA: TGTGCCAGGGGGCTAGAA.

On this clone itself: The observed sequence ends 3 residues before the CDR3 terminus, with the missing tail filled in from the germline J gene. The V gene is TRBV20-1, the J gene TRBJ1-3; TRBD1 is a possible D gene (5 bases). The germline CDR1 and CDR2 sequences are DFQATT and SNEGSKA (reference sequence). The CDR3 has 15 amino acids. Trimming removed 4 bases at V and 2 bases at J, with 15 bases between. The sequenced part of the CDR3 DNA is TGCAGTGCTAAGGGCCAGGGAGAAGCTGGAAACACC. This gives the protein CSAKGQGEAGNT. From start to end, the CDR3 is CSAKGQGEAGNTIYF.

For this clone: The sequence runs out 3 residues before the end of the CDR3; the remainder is reconstructed from the germline J gene. V is TRBV11-2 and J is TRBJ2-7, with 8 bases that match TRBD2. The length of the CDR3 is 15 residues. Germline V CDR1 and CDR2: SGHAT, FQNNGV. J was trimmed by 3 bases and V by 5 bases; bases with no gene match: 9. The CDR3 is CASSQTGGRFYEQYF. CDR3 DNA, as far as it was read: TGTGCCAGCAGCCAGACGGGGGGGCGCTTCTACGAG.

Worth noting for this clone: Sequencing ends 3 residues short of the CDR3 end; the germline J gene provides the rest. V and J are TRBV5-1 and TRBJ2-7; 7 nucleotides line up with TRBD1. Per germline, CDR1 SGHRS and CDR2 YFSETQ. The V gene end was trimmed by 0 bases and the J gene end by 2 bases; junction bases not matched to a gene: 5. The CDR3 is made up of 15 amino acids. This CDR3 is CASSLAQGMTYEQYF. The CDR3 DNA, read in part, is TGCGCCAGCAGCTTGGCACAGGGGATGACCTACGAG.

The sequenced CDR3 bases are TGCGCCAGCAGCCCGGACGGGGCGGGGAATTCACCC. It specifies CASSPDGAGNSP. The full CDR3 reads CASSPDGAGNSPLHF. This chain connects TRBV5-1 to TRBJ1-6; D may be TRBD1 (5 bases). The read terminates 3 residues ahead of where the CDR3 ends, so the germline J gene completes it. From germline, CDR1 is SGHRS and CDR2 YFSETQ. V lost 4 bases and J 7 bases, leaving 15 bases between the germline ends. CDR3 length: 15 amino acids.

As concerns this clone: The CDR3 end lies 3 residues beyond the end of the read and is filled in from the germline J gene. The genes are TRBV28 and TRBJ2-1, with TRBD2 matching over 9 bases. This CDR3 has 15 residues. Germline CDR1 is MDHEN and CDR2 is SYDVKM. Germline trimming cut 3 bases from V and 6 bases from J; bases unmatched to any gene: 6. CDR3 residues: CASSLGLAPFNEQFF. The CDR3 DNA, read in part, is TGTGCCAGCAGTTTGGGACTAGCCCCCTTCAATGAG.